The 7 T cell receptor beta chains listed next were all sequenced from one sample in a study of cytomegalovirus exposure and HLA in healthy donors. It was with 60 Vbeta and 13 Jbeta primers that the PCR ran. Some clones are missing from TCRdb's copy, which holds only in-frame ones; the method was immunoSEQ multiplex PCR. The table lists over 65,000 clones, with about 4.6% in the top ten. The sequenced sample was PBMCs. These receptors all come from a man aged 25-45 years in good health and CMV-seronegative.

The chain couples TRBV2 to TRBJ1-4; the match to TRBD1 covers 7 bases. V shed 5 bases, J shed 8 bases, and the junction held 11 bases outside the gene matches. Germline-derived CDR1 and CDR2 are SNHLY and FYNNEI. This CDR3 contains 15 residues. The chain's CDR3 is CASSTDRADWEKLFF. The CDR3 DNA follows: TGTGCCAGCAGTACCGACAGGGCTGATTGGGAAAAACTGTTTTTT.

V and J are TRBV6-5 and TRBJ2-3; D may be TRBD2 (5 bases). V dropped 8 bases and J dropped 2 bases, with 14 bases sitting between them. The germline CDR1 and CDR2 sequences are MNHEY and SVGAGI. CDR3 length: 14 amino acids. The CDR3 sequence: CASGLAISTDTQYF. The DNA of the CDR3 is TGTGCCAGCGGATTAGCGATTTCCACAGATACGCAGTATTTT.

The chain is built from TRBV9 and TRBJ1-1; the D is unclear. This CDR3 contains 13 residues. From germline, CDR1 is SGDLS and CDR2 YYNGEE. V lost 4 bases and J 7 bases, leaving 14 bases between the germline ends. The CDR3: CASSLMWGDEAFF. CDR3 nucleotide sequence: TGTGCCAGCAGCCTGATGTGGGGAGATGAAGCTTTCTTT.

The gene calls are TRBV18 and TRBJ2-7; tentative D call: TRBD2 (6 bases). Looked up from germline, CDR1 is KGHSH and CDR2 is LQKENI. Trimming removed 2 bases at V and 0 bases at J, with 11 bases between. The CDR3 is 15 amino acids. CDR3: CASSPGAGFSYEQYF. CDR3 bases: TGTGCCAGCTCACCAGGTGCGGGGTTCTCCTACGAGCAGTACTTC.

The rearrangement joins TRBV5-4 to TRBJ2-1; 10 bases align to TRBD2. This CDR3 is built from 15 residues. Germline CDR1 is SGHNT and CDR2 is YYREEE (reference sequence). Unmatched junction bases numbered 5, after V lost 4 bases and J lost 4 bases. The CDR3 loop is CASSQASGGYNEQFF. The CDR3 DNA follows: TGTGCCAGCAGCCAGGCTAGCGGGGGATACAATGAGCAGTTCTTC.

The genes are TRBV5-1 and TRBJ2-2; D is possibly TRBD1 (6 bases). The length of the CDR3 is 16 residues. The germline gives CDR1 SGHRS, CDR2 YFSETQ. V lost 4 bases, J lost 0 bases, and 13 bases lay in between. The CDR3 nucleotides are TGCGCCAGCAGCATCGAGAGGACAGCGAACACCGGGGAGCTGTTTTTT. Its translation: CASSIERTANTGELFF. Supplemented by reference TRBV5-1 and TRBJ2-2, the full variable domain reads KAGVTQTPRYLIKTRGQQVTLSCSPISGHRSVSWYQQTPGQGLQFLFEYFSETQRNKGNFPGRFSGRQFSNSRSEMNVSTLELGDSALYLCASSIERTANTGELFFGEGSRLTVL.

The rearrangement links TRBV6-5 to TRBJ1-5, with TRBD1 matching over 7 bases. Germline lookup yields CDR1 MNHEY and CDR2 SVGAGI. With 6 bases clipped from V and 2 bases from J, the junction kept 7 bases outside the gene matches. CDR3 length: 15 amino acids. DNA of the CDR3: TGTGCCAGCAGCCTGACAGGGTCGGGCAATCAGCCCCAGCATTTT. This codes for CASSLTGSGNQPQHF.